The rows below give T cell receptor beta chains drawn from one sample of a study of cytomegalovirus exposure and HLA in healthy donors. Sequenced by immunoSEQ multiplex PCR; TCRdb stores in-frame clones only, minus some. This sample has 75,000 to 100,000 clones; 55% to 80% occur once, and the top ten carry roughly 4%. Sample: PBMCs. The origin of the receptors is a man in his forties in good health and CMV-seronegative. CDR3s leave out the opening cysteine and the closing phenylalanine or tryptophan.

V gene: TRBV27
CDR3 length: 13
CDR3 protein: ASSLTSGGRETQY

V gene: TRBV2
CDR3 length: 14
CDR3 protein: ASSGASGGTYNEQF

V gene: TRBV29-1
CDR3 length: 15
CDR3 protein: SVPRGQGGPMNTEAF

V gene: TRBV20-1
CDR3 length: 8
CDR3 protein: SAAENEQF

V gene: TRBV6-5
CDR3 length: 12
CDR3 protein: ASSYGRSGNTIY

V gene: TRBV6-5
CDR3 length: 14
CDR3 protein: ASSYGLAVSTDTQY

V gene: TRBV2
CDR3 length: 10
CDR3 protein: ASSEGIRGAF

V gene: TRBV4-3
CDR3 length: 14
CDR3 protein: ASSQDNGLVVETQY

V gene: TRBV15
CDR3 length: 12
CDR3 protein: ATSSLVGAIEQY

V gene: TRBV7-2
CDR3 length: 13
CDR3 protein: ASSPLLGHTDTQY

V gene: TRBV29-1
CDR3 length: 9
CDR3 protein: SVEVGTGTA

V gene: TRBV29-1
CDR3 length: 13
CDR3 protein: SVDGLAGSQETQY

V gene: TRBV5-4
CDR3 length: 17
CDR3 protein: ASSSPGGGGPSYNSPLH

V gene: TRBV10-3
CDR3 length: 14
CDR3 protein: AISDPRDTTQETQY

V gene: TRBV5-6
CDR3 length: 12
CDR3 protein: ASSLGRGRNGYT

V gene: TRBV18
CDR3 length: 13
CDR3 protein: ASSLRQASSYEQY

V gene: TRBV7-2
CDR3 length: 13
CDR3 protein: ASSLRLASSYEQY

V gene: TRBV4-2
CDR3 length: 13
CDR3 protein: ASSLTGGSYNEQF

V gene: TRBV28
CDR3 length: 13
CDR3 protein: ASIEQGYSNQPQH

V gene: TRBV6-5
CDR3 length: 14
CDR3 protein: ASSSRGSDRSQPQH

V gene: TRBV7-9
CDR3 length: 11
CDR3 protein: ASSGSSNQPQH

V gene: TRBV2
CDR3 length: 12
CDR3 protein: ASTRQGSTGELF

V gene: TRBV15
CDR3 length: 11
CDR3 protein: AERGLGRYGYT

V gene: TRBV2
CDR3 length: 11
CDR3 protein: ASSGRGNTEAF

V gene: TRBV15
CDR3 length: 13
CDR3 protein: ATSRSQEGPYEQY

V gene: TRBV11-2
CDR3 length: 17
CDR3 protein: ASSLAPHSGPRVNEKLF

V gene: TRBV15
CDR3 length: 14
CDR3 protein: ATSRRLAGGYYEQY

V gene: TRBV5-4
CDR3 length: 11
CDR3 protein: ATGRGGHGELF

V gene: TRBV5-1
CDR3 length: 14
CDR3 protein: ASSQGGLAGGDTQY

V gene: TRBV5-1
CDR3 length: 12
CDR3 protein: ASSLATGGYEQY

V gene: TRBV11-1
CDR3 length: 12
CDR3 protein: ASSLSGSGNTIY

V gene: TRBV4-1
CDR3 length: 11
CDR3 protein: ASSQGASYGYT

V gene: TRBV7-2
CDR3 length: 13
CDR3 protein: ASSPGGPYEDTQY

V gene: TRBV19
CDR3 length: 12
CDR3 protein: ASSIAGGLDEQY

V gene: TRBV2
CDR3 length: 12
CDR3 protein: ASSVGRTTYEQY

V gene: TRBV15
CDR3 length: 13
CDR3 protein: ATSRRGHGTDTQY

V gene: TRBV10-3
CDR3 length: 13
CDR3 protein: AISSNEGALEGYT

V gene: TRBV4-2
CDR3 length: 15
CDR3 protein: ASSQEGTGISAGPLH

V gene: TRBV13
CDR3 length: 17
CDR3 protein: ASSPGTGLIGSGANVLT

V gene: TRBV2
CDR3 length: 11
CDR3 protein: ASTGQNTGELF

V gene: TRBV18
CDR3 length: 13
CDR3 protein: ASSPGTGSNTEAF

V gene: TRBV2
CDR3 length: 12
CDR3 protein: ASSESTGSYEQY

V gene: TRBV30
CDR3 length: 11
CDR3 protein: AWQRVFNEKLF

V gene: TRBV7-9
CDR3 length: 14
CDR3 protein: ASSLGLAGSTDTQY

V gene: TRBV29-1
CDR3 length: 14
CDR3 protein: SVATGGASSYNEQF

V gene: TRBV19
CDR3 length: 12
CDR3 protein: ASSRRVVNTEAF

V gene: TRBV9
CDR3 length: 11
CDR3 protein: ASSVDQDTEAF

V gene: TRBV28
CDR3 length: 12
CDR3 protein: ASSFSEVHQPQH